One and the same sample provided the 3 T cell receptor beta chains below, sequenced in a study of regulatory T cells in long-lasting Graves disease. Time point described: persistent/refractory GD, antithyroid drugs over 5 years with positive TRAb. Preparation of the TCR library used RNA extracted from PBMCs. Construction of TCR beta libraries relied on iRepertoire HTBI primers and on Arm-PCR targeting CDR3 regions. One entry per CDR3 protein results from TCRdb running MiXCR on the multiplex PCR reads. The top ten hold about two fifths of the sample, which has hundreds of thousands of distinct CDR3 sequences, around 32% seen once. Sequencing was performed on peripheral blood mononuclear cells (PBMCs), taken when the disease was refractory, from a patient treated with antithyroid drugs. The receptors stem from a female donor with Graves disease.

This clonotype appeared many times. J is TRBJ2-7 and V is TRBV20-1, with 11 bases identical to TRBD2. The CDR3 extends over 14 amino acids. Germline loops: CDR1 DFQATT, CDR2 SNEGSKA (reference sequence). Trimming took 5 bases from V and 3 from J; bases not matched to a gene: 6. Here the CDR3 reads CSAVGLAGYYEQYF. For the CDR3, the DNA is TGCAGTGCTGTAGGACTAGCGGGTTACTACGAGCAGTACTTC.

This clonotype was observed many times. The V call is TRBV27, the J call TRBJ1-1; D is unclear. CDR3 length equals 13 residues. Trimming removed 4 bases at V and 1 base at J, with 7 bases between. Per the germline V gene, CDR1 is MNHEY and CDR2 is SMNVEV (reference sequence). The CDR3 loop reads CASSWSGNTEAFF. CDR3 nucleotides: TGTGCCAGCAGTTGGTCAGGGAACACTGAAGCTTTCTTT.

This clonotype occurred a few times. This chain connects TRBV7-2 to TRBJ1-2; a weak D match, TRBD1 (5 bases). Germline loops: CDR1 SGHTA, CDR2 FQGNSA. V dropped 5 bases and J dropped 3 bases, with 16 bases sitting between them. The CDR3 runs to 15 residues. DNA of the CDR3: TGTGCCAGCAGCCCGACCCGGGGCGCCCACTATGGCTACACCTTC. This sequence encodes CASSPTRGAHYGYTF.